This T cell receptor beta chain was found in a study of CXCR3-negative and CXCR3-positive naive CD8 T cells. Findings and caveats of the study: Higher TRB CDR3 hydrophobicity marked CXCR3-positive naive cells relative to CXCR3-negative naive cells. Much lower diversity was found in memory CD8+ cells, while both naive subsets had comparably high diversity. Fresh PBMCs were used in most assays, and CXCR3 expression partially decreased after cryopreservation.

UMI-labeled 5' RACE TRB cDNA libraries were prepared from the cells. TCRdb derives one entry per CDR3 protein from the 5' RACE reads, leaving out DNA. The sample holds tens of thousands of distinct CDR3 sequences. In regard to this clonotype: Its specificity is unknown.

The CDR3 is 12 amino acids. Germline loops: CDR1 SEHNR, CDR2 FQNEAQ (reference sequence). The sequence came from a human donor in good health. Some clones in this sample may be carry-over from other donors' samples. Sequencing was carried out using naive CXCR3+ CD8+ T cells from blood. Subset: CD45RO-CCR7+CD27+CD95- naive CD8+ T cells expressing CXCR3 (TNR3+). This chain connects TRBV7-9 to TRBJ1-1; TCRdb's D call, TRBD1, is unchecked because there is no DNA. The CDR3 reads CASSPGDTEAFF.